This T cell receptor (beta chain) was obtained from a study of CD8+ T cells in alopecia areata. For the study at large: Grafting placed skin from approximately 6-12-month-old C3H/HeJ donors with spontaneous alopecia onto approximately 7-11-week-old female C3H/HeJ mice. Study-level findings and limits: An increase in clonality over normal scalp was evident in lesional scalp, especially alopecia totalis/universalis. TCRs were shared less clearly across patients than in mice, possibly for HLA-related reasons.

This CDR3 comprises 17 residues. V was pared by 5 bases and J by 1 base, with 9 bases of the junction left unmatched. Germline-derived CDR1 and CDR2 are SGHND and FRSKSL. Reverse transcribed after extraction, RNA yielded cDNA as the sequencing template. Generated by immunoSEQ multiplex PCR, the TCRdb table keeps only in-frame clones and is missing some. The repertoire has about 6,100 clones, none seen only once; the ten largest take about 30%. Sample time point: mouse skin 6 weeks after grafting, around onset of hair loss. This clone has ten or more counts. Antigen specificity is unknown. Mouse gene names and germline throughout. The observed sequence ends 4 residues before the CDR3 terminus, with the missing tail filled in from the germline J gene.

The receptor comes from a C3H/HeJ mouse with alopecia areata. The mouse strain carries the MHC haplotype H2-k. The chain links TRBV15 to TRBJ2-3; 10 positions agree with TRBD2. This specimen consisted of skin, obtained at week 6. The CDR3 region is CASSVDWGEGGAETLYF. CDR3 bases read: TGTGCCAGCAGTGTCGACTGGGGGGAAGGGGGTGCAGAA.